The 14 T cell receptor beta chains given below trace back to one sample, sequenced in a study of Ad26.COV2.S vaccination and SARS-CoV-2 variants. Treatment of the sample: 19 received Ad26.COV2.S at low or high dose, single or two shots; roughly five received placebo; per-sample allocation not given. Sampling was done on day 63 after the first vaccine or placebo injection. Clones were read by immunoSEQ multiplex PCR, and TCRdb kept only the in-frame ones, dropping some. The sample has some 460,000 clones, approximately 90% seen once. Sample: peripheral blood, taken in a trial of Ad26.COV2.S vaccine versus placebo. These receptors all come from a person between 18 and 60 years old who received the Ad26.COV2.S COVID-19 vaccine or a placebo.

The V and J genes are TRBV19 and TRBJ1-1; D gene ambiguous. The CDR3 runs to 13 residues. Germline lookup yields CDR1 LNHDA and CDR2 SQIVND (reference sequence). The germline V and J ends were trimmed by 5 bases and 0 bases, with 7 bases remaining between them. The chain's CDR3 is CASSGNMNTEAFF. The CDR3 nucleotides are TGTGCCAGTAGTGGGAACATGAACACTGAAGCTTTCTTT.

V gene TRBV5-1 combines with J gene TRBJ2-7; no clear D gene. V lost 5 bases, J lost 0 bases, and 12 bases lay in between. In germline, CDR1 is SGHRS, CDR2 YFSETQ. The length of the CDR3 is 14 residues. CDR3: CASRSSNPSYEQYF. CDR3 coding DNA: TGCGCCAGCAGGTCTTCGAATCCCTCCTACGAGCAGTACTTC.

J is TRBJ2-2 and V is TRBV6-4; TRBD1 matches at 9 bases. This CDR3 has 16 residues. Germline V gene data show CDR1 as MRHNA and CDR2 as SNTAGT. With V trimmed by 5 bases and J by 0 bases, 4 bases remained unmatched. The CDR3 DNA reads as TGTGCCAGCAGTCTTGGACAGGGGACGAACACCGGGGAGCTGTTTTTT. It specifies CASSLGQGTNTGELFF.

The chain employs TRBV2 and TRBJ1-1, with D uncertain. Trimming pared 6 bases from V and 2 bases from J, leaving 7 bases between. The germline V gene has CDR1 SNHLY and CDR2 FYNNEI. This CDR3 comprises 12 residues. This CDR3 reads CASSKDNTEAFF. CDR3 DNA: TGTGCCAGCAGCAAAGATAACACTGAAGCTTTCTTT. Drawing the rest from reference TRBV2 and TRBJ1-1, the complete variable domain is EPEVTQTPSHQVTQMGQEVILRCVPISNHLYFYWYRQILGQKVEFLVSFYNNEISEKSEIFDDQFSVERPDGSNFTLKIRSTKLEDSAMYFCASSKDNTEAFFGQGTRLTVV.

This clone was detected a few times. The gene calls are TRBV7-2 and TRBJ1-5; 10 nucleotides line up with TRBD1. Trimming at V came to 5 bases and at J to 3 bases, leaving 7 bases not matched to a gene. Per germline, CDR1 SGHTA and CDR2 FQGNSA. The CDR3 extends over 16 amino acids. The CDR3 loop is CASSEGQGKYNQPQHF. The CDR3 coding sequence is TGTGCCAGCAGCGAGGGACAGGGGAAGTACAATCAGCCCCAGCATTTT.

V and J are TRBV7-2 and TRBJ2-1; D gene uncertain. This CDR3 has 15 residues. Germline assignment: CDR1 SGHTA and CDR2 FQGNSA. V gave up 1 base and J gave up 0 bases, with 7 bases separating them. The CDR3 DNA is TGTGCCAGCAGCTTAGACCCCAGCTCCTACAATGAGCAGTTCTTC. Protein: CASSLDPSSYNEQFF.

This clone was picked up one time. This chain links TRBV2 with TRBJ2-5; weak D call: TRBD2 (5 bases). The CDR3 is made up of 13 amino acids. V was clipped by 3 bases and J by 5 bases, with 10 bases between them. From germline, CDR1 is SNHLY and CDR2 FYNNEI. The CDR3 nucleotides read TGTGCCAGCAGTGAGAGCAGGACTGAGACCCAGTACTTC. It codes for CASSESRTETQYF. The entire variable domain, with the rest obtained from reference TRBV2 and TRBJ2-5, is as follows: EPEVTQTPSHQVTQMGQEVILRCVPISNHLYFYWYRQILGQKVEFLVSFYNNEISEKSEIFDDQFSVERPDGSNFTLKIRSTKLEDSAMYFCASSESRTETQYFGPGTRLLVL.

In this sample, this clone turned up a few times. The chain recombines TRBV28 with TRBJ2-7, with D possibly matching TRBD1 (6 bases). This CDR3 comprises 12 residues. Between the trimmed V and J ends, which lost 6 bases and 4 bases, there was a span of 10 bases. Germline V gene sequence: CDR1 MDHEN, CDR2 SYDVKM. The CDR3 protein is CASSQGSYEQYF. The DNA of the CDR3 is TGTGCCAGCAGCCAGGGGAGTTACGAGCAGTACTTC.

The V call is TRBV4-3, the J call TRBJ2-1; D ambiguous. The CDR3 covers 15 residues. Trimming removed 0 bases from V and 7 bases from J, with 13 bases in between. The germline V gene has CDR1 LGHNA and CDR2 YSLEER. The CDR3: CASSQDPELLNEQFF. CDR3 sequence (DNA): TGCGCCAGCAGCCAAGATCCGGAACTCTTGAATGAGCAGTTCTTC.

The chain couples TRBV18 to TRBJ1-5; D is ambiguous. Germline values: CDR1 KGHSH, CDR2 LQKENI. V lost 4 bases, J lost 4 bases, and 5 bases lay in between. CDR3 length: 12 amino acids. The CDR3 sequence: CASSQGNQPQHF. The CDR3 coding sequence is TGTGCCAGCTCACAGGGTAATCAGCCCCAGCATTTT.

The chain couples TRBV27 to TRBJ1-2; D is ambiguous. Germline CDR1 reads MNHEY; CDR2 reads SMNVEV (reference sequence). The CDR3 consists of 13 residues. Trimming shortened V by 5 bases and J by 2 bases, and 9 bases separated the two germline ends. CDR3 amino acids: CASSPHMNYGYTF. In DNA form, the CDR3 reads TGTGCCAGCAGTCCACACATGAACTATGGCTACACCTTC.

The chain is built from TRBV7-9 and TRBJ2-1; D gene uncertain. This CDR3 contains 15 residues. Germline V gives CDR1 SEHNR, CDR2 FQNEAQ (reference sequence). V was trimmed by 7 bases and J by 5 bases, leaving 18 bases between them. CDR3 sequence: CASIGPSTRNNEQFF. The CDR3 coding sequence is TGTGCCAGCATCGGCCCCAGTACGCGGAACAATGAGCAGTTCTTC. Full variable domain (outside the CDR3, taken from reference TRBV7-9 and TRBJ2-1): DTGVSQNPRHKITKRGQNVTFRCDPISEHNRLYWYRQTLGQGPEFLTYFQNEAQLEKSRLLSDRFSAERPKGSFSTLEIQRTEQGDSAMYLCASIGPSTRNNEQFFGPGTRLTVL.

The chain uses TRBV5-4 and TRBJ1-4; perhaps TRBD1 as D (6 bases). Per germline, CDR1 SGHNT and CDR2 YYREEE (reference sequence). This CDR3 is 15 amino acids long. Trimming removed 3 bases from V and 2 bases from J, with 11 bases in between. In nucleotides, the CDR3 is TGTGCCAGCAGCTACACAGGGAGCACTAATGAAAAACTGTTTTTT. Translated: CASSYTGSTNEKLFF.

The chain joins TRBV6-1 to TRBJ2-4; D is perhaps TRBD2 (6 bases). The V end was cut by 1 base, the J end by 0 bases, with 7 bases between. The germline V gene has CDR1 MNHNS and CDR2 SASEGT. The CDR3 consists of 15 residues. The CDR3 DNA follows: TGTGCCAGCAGTGAAGGGGGACTAGCCAAAAACATTCAGTACTTC. Residues: CASSEGGLAKNIQYF.